This T cell receptor beta chain derives from a study of cytotoxic CD8 clonotypes in ibrutinib-treated CLL (dated by TCRdb to the early 2020s). The study in broad terms: The cohort had 11 relapsed/refractory and around 15 treatment-naive patients; fewer than 18 were IGHV unmutated. Cryopreserved peripheral blood mononuclear cells were obtained prior to treatment, at the time of response, and at either disease progression or sustained remission. An average of about 260,000 productive templates and 94,082 productive rearrangements was obtained per sample. Longitudinal samples were available for 26 of the 86 trial participants. Response samples were taken after a median of approximately 12 months on treatment, ranging from about 6 to 40 months. Responses were partial in about 25 patients and complete in 2; after median roughly 69 months follow-up, about 15 stayed in remission and about 12 progressed. Patients were still on ibrutinib when every remission and progressive disease sample was collected.

Taken with the paper, the label for time point translates to: progressive disease on ibrutinib. Approximately 2 micrograms of genomic DNA were extracted from cryopreserved PBMCs for TCR beta library preparation. High-throughput TCR beta sequencing was performed on longitudinal blood samples from CLL patients receiving ibrutinib monotherapy. The patients took part in an open-label, single-center phase 2 trial of ibrutinib monotherapy. What the work shows at the level of the full study, not this receptor alone: Clonality rose at ibrutinib response, remained stable during sustained remission, and dropped back toward baseline at progression. Sampling times were not matched between patients in sustained remission and patients whose disease was progressing, and lymph node repertoires were not examined. Public clonotypes were rare and either contracted or stayed stable during treatment, and the rise in clonality at ibrutinib response reflected the expansion of private clonotypes. At baseline, clonality was higher than in age-matched healthy donors and showed a strong correlation with circulating CD8+ T-cell counts.

From its cysteine to its phenylalanine, the CDR3 spans 14 amino acids. CDR3 DNA is the only sequence kept; it has 42 bases, read in frame from the first base. As encoded in the germline V gene (reference sequence), CDR1 is MNHEY while CDR2 is SMNVEV. Trimming removed 5 bases from V and 7 bases from J, leaving 16 bases between the germline ends. Each clonotype received, on average, around 10x coverage in deep resolution sequencing performed on a MiSeq, where the target depth lay between 1 in 1 million and 1 in 200,000 T cells. TCR beta libraries were generated with the immunoSEQ hsTCRB Kit. On the authors' methods: ImmunoSEQ Data Assistant and ImmunoSEQ Analyzer were used for data analysis, and V, D and J genes were assigned according to IMGT definitions. Clonality, with values ranging from 0 to 1, was calculated as one minus the normalized Shannon entropy of productive rearrangement frequencies. Only overrepresented clonotypes making up at least 0.05% of the repertoire of each patient were included in the public clonotype analysis. Roughly 13 repertoires from age-matched healthy donors, obtained from immuneACCESS, served as clonality controls. This is the immuneACCESS table as TCRdb keeps it, with only in-frame sequences that have V and J called. A part of the clones is gone; compared with another copy, unresolved V genes explain less than half, and the rest is unexplained. V and J calls and clone size are copied from that table; D and trimming were computed from the DNA. The sample table contains 150,000 or so clones; only one count was recorded for about 88% of them. The ten largest clonotypes hold about 3% of the sample.

About this clone itself: Its binding antigen is unknown. There are no base qualities to consult, and no much larger clone falls within one base.

The receptor's source is a human donor with chronic lymphocytic leukemia. Recombination joined TRBV27 with TRBJ2-3; TRBD1 might be the D gene, on 5 matching bases. The starting material was PBMCs, obtained at disease progression, from a patient treated with ibrutinib. The CDR3 region reads CASSPLRQFHTQYF. The DNA is as follows: TGTGCCAGCAGTCCCCTGCGACAGTTTCATACGCAGTATTTT.